These 25 T cell receptor beta chains came from one sample sequenced in a study of blood T cell repertoires in COVID-19. Only in-frame clones appear in the TCRdb table, and some are missing; sequencing was by immunoSEQ multiplex PCR. This sample has roughly 330,000 clones, with 86% found just once. The sample consisted of peripheral blood. These receptors were taken from a woman aged 45-65 years with acute or convalescent COVID-19.

The chain employs TRBV28 and TRBJ2-1, with 11 bases lining up with TRBD2. The germline gives CDR1 MDHEN, CDR2 SYDVKM. The CDR3 runs to 17 residues. V shed 1 base and J 2 bases; nucleotides not matched to a gene: 4. CDR3 sequence: CASSLYGGLAAYNEQFF. Here the CDR3 DNA reads TGTGCCAGCAGTTTATATGGGGGACTAGCGGCCTACAATGAGCAGTTCTTC.

The CDR3 DNA sequence: TGTGCCAGCAGCCGCAGGGGCTATAATGAAAAACTGTTTTTT. Its translation: CASSRRGYNEKLFF. The chain carries TRBV14 and TRBJ1-4; tentatively, D is TRBD1 (6 bases). Trimming took off 4 bases at V and 4 bases at J, with 10 bases between the two ends. The CDR3 is made up of 14 amino acids. Germline lookup yields CDR1 SGHDN and CDR2 FVKESK.

V is TRBV5-1 and J is TRBJ2-7, with TRBD1 matching over 10 bases. V lost 3 bases, J lost 5 bases, and 8 bases stayed unmatched. CDR1 and CDR2 (germline): SGHRS, YFSETQ. The CDR3 is 15 amino acids. In DNA form, the CDR3 reads TGCGCCAGCAGCTCCGTTGACAGGGGGCTGGACGAGCAGTACTTC. Translating it yields CASSSVDRGLDEQYF. Complete variable domain (other parts from reference TRBV5-1 and TRBJ2-7): KAGVTQTPRYLIKTRGQQVTLSCSPISGHRSVSWYQQTPGQGLQFLFEYFSETQRNKGNFPGRFSGRQFSNSRSEMNVSTLELGDSALYLCASSSVDRGLDEQYFGPGTRLTVT.

The CDR3 coding sequence is TGTGCCAGCAGCTCCTTAGGTCGGGGTCGCTACACCTTC. Protein sequence: CASSSLGRGRYTF. The V and J genes are TRBV5-6 and TRBJ1-2; D remains unclear. The germline V gene has CDR1 SGHDT and CDR2 YYEEEE. The V gene lost 3 bases and the J gene lost 9 bases, with 15 bases spanning the gap. This CDR3 contains 13 residues.

The chain employs TRBV29-1 and TRBJ2-6; D gene ambiguous. CDR3 length: 14 residues. V was shortened by 4 bases and J by 2 bases, with 9 bases between the two germline ends. CDR1 is SQVTM, CDR2 ANQGSEA, per germline. CDR3 region: CSVVWRAGANVLTF. Written as DNA, the CDR3 is TGCAGCGTTGTGTGGAGAGCTGGGGCCAACGTCCTGACTTTC.

The gene calls are TRBV18 and TRBJ2-7; no firm D call. CDR3 size: 16 residues. The germline V gene encodes CDR1 KGHSH and CDR2 LQKENI. V shed 6 bases and J shed 3 bases, with 21 bases lying between them. CDR3 loop: CASSLLPARVDYEQYF. CDR3 sequence (DNA): TGTGCCAGCTCTCTCTTGCCGGCCCGGGTTGACTACGAGCAGTACTTC.

The chain carries TRBV7-2 and TRBJ1-3; no clear D gene. The germline V gene encodes CDR1 SGHTA and CDR2 FQGNSA. Trimming took off 4 bases at V and 7 bases at J, with 17 bases between the two ends. CDR3 length: 15 residues. CDR3 coding DNA: TGTGCCAGCAGCTCCCCTTTATACCCCGGGAACACCATATATTTT. Protein sequence: CASSSPLYPGNTIYF. The variable domain in full, with the rest retrieved from reference TRBV7-2 and TRBJ1-3, is GAGVSQSPSNKVTEKGKDVELRCDPISGHTALYWYRQSLGQGLEFLIYFQGNSAPDKSGLPSDRFSAERTGGSVSTLTIQRTQQEDSAVYLCASSSPLYPGNTIYFGEGSWLTVV.

This sequence joins TRBV27 and TRBJ1-1, with D uncertain. The CDR3 is 13 residues long. Germline V gives CDR1 MNHEY, CDR2 SMNVEV (reference sequence). The ends were cut back, 3 bases at V and 4 bases at J, with 9 bases in the middle. CDR3 nucleotide sequence: TGTGCCAGCAGTTTCGGGGAACTCACTGAAGCTTTCTTT. Translated: CASSFGELTEAFF.

This clone was seen a handful of times. V usage is TRBV21-1 and J usage is TRBJ1-1. TRBV21-1 is a pseudogene locus. This CDR3 contains 19 residues. CDR3 nucleotide sequence: TGTGCCAGCAGCTGTAAAGCCTACCCGTCGGGGGGCGGGGACACTGAAGCTTTCTTT. As protein: CASSCKAYPSGGGDTEAFF.

The chain uses TRBV9 and TRBJ2-1; 12 bases are a match to TRBD2. Looked up from germline, CDR1 is SGDLS and CDR2 is YYNGEE. V was clipped by 4 bases and J by 8 bases; unmatched bases: 16. The CDR3 extends over 18 amino acids. The CDR3 DNA sequence: TGTGCCAGCAGCCCAAGGACTAGCGGGATTTGGGTTAAGGATGAGCAGTTCTTC. It codes for CASSPRTSGIWVKDEQFF.

The DNA for the CDR3 is TGTGCCTGGAGTGTAGAGCTAGCGGGAGGAGAGACCCAGTACTTC. Its protein product is CAWSVELAGGETQYF. The chain links TRBV30 to TRBJ2-5, with TRBD2 matching 11 bases. The CDR3 consists of 15 residues. Germline CDR1 GTSNPN, CDR2 SVGIG (reference sequence). V dropped 0 bases and J dropped 4; count of bases not matched to a gene: 4. The complete variable domain, with remaining parts taken from reference TRBV30 and TRBJ2-5, reads SQTIHQWPATLVQPVGSPLSLECTVEGTSNPNLYWYRQAAGRGLQLLFYSVGIGQISSEVPQNLSASRPQDRQFILSSKKLLLSDSGFYLCAWSVELAGGETQYFGPGTRLLVL.

V usage is TRBV5-3 and J usage is TRBJ2-3, with a weak D call TRBD2 (5 bases). TRBV5-3 is labeled an ORF, and its function is uncertain. This CDR3 contains 14 residues. Trimming shortened V by 10 bases and J by 5 bases, and 20 bases separated the two germline ends. The CDR3 nucleotides are TGTGCCCCCCAAGGTAGGGAGATAGGAGATACGCAGTATTTT. This codes for CAPQGREIGDTQYF.

The CDR3 nucleotides read TGTGCCAGCAGTAAGGTCCGGGACTTCCTCACAGATACGCAGTATTTT. It yields the protein CASSKVRDFLTDTQYF. This chain joins TRBV28 and TRBJ2-3, with D tentatively TRBD2 (6 bases). CDR1 is MDHEN, CDR2 SYDVKM, per germline. Trimming cost V 5 bases and J 2 bases, with 17 bases left between them. This CDR3 has 16 amino acids.

The chain recombines TRBV15 with TRBJ2-1, with a possible D match to TRBD1 (5 bases). The germline V gene has CDR1 LNHNV and CDR2 YYDKDF (reference sequence). This CDR3 comprises 14 residues. V lost 6 bases, J lost 7 bases, and 16 bases lay in between. CDR3 loop: CATSLFPNRNEQFF. For the CDR3, the DNA is TGTGCCACCAGTCTGTTTCCCAACAGGAATGAGCAGTTCTTC.

This clone was seen a few times. This chain connects TRBV7-8 to TRBJ2-2, with 10 bases identical to TRBD2. The CDR3 spans 16 residues. CDR1 SGHVS and CDR2 FQNEAQ come from the germline V gene. Trimming took 3 bases from V and 4 from J; bases not matched to a gene: 5. CDR3 in amino acids: CASSFGASGSTGELFF. The CDR3 bases are TGTGCCAGCAGCTTCGGGGCTAGCGGGAGCACCGGGGAGCTGTTTTTT.

CDR3 DNA: TGCGCCAGCTGGCCAGCGGGAGGGTCCTACAATGAGCAGTTCTTC. Amino acids: CASWPAGGSYNEQFF. The genes are TRBV5-1 and TRBJ2-1, with 10 bases matching TRBD2. V shed 7 bases and J 1 base; nucleotides not matched to a gene: 5. The germline V gene has CDR1 SGHRS and CDR2 YFSETQ. The CDR3 is 15 residues long.

This rearrangement joins TRBV28 to TRBJ2-1; D is possibly TRBD2 (5 bases). The CDR3 runs to 16 residues. V shed 5 bases and J shed 0 bases, with 14 bases lying between them. CDR1 and CDR2 (germline): MDHEN, SYDVKM. CDR3 region: CASSPRRASSYNEQFF. For the CDR3, the DNA is TGTGCCAGCAGTCCTCGGCGGGCGAGCTCCTACAATGAGCAGTTCTTC.

A remark on this clone: This same CDR3 is encoded by further DNA sequences in the sample. The chain has TRBV5-1 and TRBJ1-4; a possible D gene is TRBD1 (5 bases). The CDR3 length is 14 residues. Trimming pared 0 bases from V and 4 bases from J, leaving 7 bases between. Germline CDR1 SGHRS, CDR2 YFSETQ. In DNA, the CDR3 is TGCGCCAGCAGCTTGGGCGACAGTAATGAAAAACTGTTTTTT. This translates into CASSLGDSNEKLFF.

The chain combines TRBV5-1 with TRBJ2-7; 7 bases align to TRBD1. V dropped 4 bases and J dropped 2; count of bases not matched to a gene: 3. The CDR3 loop spans 13 amino acids. In germline, CDR1 is SGHRS, CDR2 YFSETQ. The CDR3 sequence: CASSRGQTYEQYF. The CDR3 DNA is TGCGCCAGCAGCCGGGGACAGACCTACGAGCAGTACTTC. Looking up the rest from reference TRBV5-1 and TRBJ2-7 gives the full variable domain: KAGVTQTPRYLIKTRGQQVTLSCSPISGHRSVSWYQQTPGQGLQFLFEYFSETQRNKGNFPGRFSGRQFSNSRSEMNVSTLELGDSALYLCASSRGQTYEQYFGPGTRLTVT.

The chain recombines TRBV27 with TRBJ2-1; 7 nucleotides agree with TRBD1. In germline, CDR1 is MNHEY, CDR2 SMNVEV (reference sequence). Trimming cost V 1 base and J 8 bases; bases outside gene matches: 2. This CDR3 comprises 13 residues. CDR3 DNA sequence: TGTGCCAGCAGTTTATACAGGGGCTATGAGCAGTTCTTC. Translated: CASSLYRGYEQFF.

The rearrangement uses TRBV4-1 and TRBJ1-1; 8 bases agree with TRBD1. Germline-derived CDR1 and CDR2 are MGHRA and YSYEKL. This CDR3 region has 16 residues. J was trimmed by 3 bases and V by 5 bases; bases with no gene match: 11. CDR3 DNA: TGCGCCAGCAGCTCGGGGCCAGGGGGCTTGGACACTGAAGCTTTCTTT. Translation gives CASSSGPGGLDTEAFF.

The DNA for the CDR3 is TGTGCCAGCTCCCTCCGTCCTGACACTGAAGCTTTCTTT. Translated, it gives CASSLRPDTEAFF. This chain joins TRBV18 and TRBJ1-1; D is ambiguous. Trimming cost V 6 bases and J 3 bases, with 11 bases left between them. Germline V gene sequence: CDR1 KGHSH, CDR2 LQKENI. This CDR3 comprises 13 residues.

The chain couples TRBV6-2 or TRBV6-3 to TRBJ2-3, with D hard to call. Looked up from germline, CDR1 is MNHEY and CDR2 is SVGEGT. The ends were cut back, 4 bases at V and 0 bases at J, with 8 bases in the middle. The CDR3 covers 14 residues. The CDR3 nucleotides are TGTGCCAGCAGTTTCCTAAGTAGCACAGATACGCAGTATTTT. This translates into CASSFLSSTDTQYF.

This CDR3 is CASSLGWGGNQPQHF. The DNA of the CDR3 is TGTGCCAGCAGCTTGGGTTGGGGCGGCAATCAGCCCCAGCATTTT. This sequence joins TRBV7-2 and TRBJ1-5; tentative D call: TRBD1 (5 bases). Germline V CDR1 and CDR2: SGHTA, FQGNSA. V was cut by 3 bases and J by 2 bases, with 11 bases left in between. This CDR3 is built from 15 residues.

The V and J genes are TRBV5-5 and TRBJ1-6; 8 positions agree with TRBD1. V trimming: 4 bases; J trimming: 0 bases; junction bases outside the gene matches: 3. The CDR3 is made up of 16 amino acids. Germline lookup yields CDR1 SGHKS and CDR2 YYEKEE (reference sequence). CDR3 DNA: TGTGCCAGCAGCCACAGGGGGAGCTCCTATAATTCACCCCTCCACTTT. It is translated as CASSHRGSSYNSPLHF.